Each of the 9 T cell receptor beta chains below was sequenced from the same sample in a study of identical twins. TCRdb itself ran the 5' RACE reads through MiXCR, one entry per CDR3 protein. The table has around 500,000 distinct CDR3 sequences, over 12% seen once. This sample also belongs to another study, concerning yellow fever vaccine responses in identical twins.

The sequenced sample was CD4+ T cells sorted from blood. Receptors were obtained from a woman between 18 and 29 years old in good health.

This clonotype was observed at least ten times. The gene calls are TRBV24-1 and TRBJ2-1; no clear D gene. Looked up from germline, CDR1 is KGHDR and CDR2 is SFDVKD. The CDR3 runs to 13 residues. With 1 base removed from V and 8 bases from J, the gap between germline ends came to 8 bases. This chain's CDR3 is CATSDFSFDEQFF. The CDR3 nucleotides are TGTGCCACCAGTGATTTTTCCTTCGATGAGCAGTTCTTC.

The chain couples TRBV12-3 or TRBV12-4 to TRBJ2-7; 9 bases are a match to TRBD2. CDR3 size: 15 residues. V lost 1 base to trimming and J lost 1 base; unmatched junction nucleotides: 2. This CDR3 is CASSLVAGVSYEQYF. CDR3 nucleotide sequence: TGTGCCAGCAGTTTAGTAGCGGGAGTGTCCTACGAGCAGTACTTC.

A few counts support this clonotype. The gene calls are TRBV6-2 or TRBV6-3 and TRBJ2-7; the D gene is possibly TRBD1 (5 bases). In germline, CDR1 is MNHEY, CDR2 SVGEGT. V was cut by 6 bases and J by 2 bases, with 14 bases left in between. The CDR3 spans 14 residues. CDR3 coding DNA: TGTGCCAGCAGCCGGACATTTGGAACCTACGAGCAGTACTTC. Its translation is CASSRTFGTYEQYF.

The chain links TRBV18 to TRBJ2-2; D uncertain. Trimming took off 6 bases at V and 3 bases at J, with 11 bases between the two ends. Germline CDR1 is KGHSH and CDR2 is LQKENI. The CDR3 extends over 14 amino acids. The CDR3 sequence is CASSAALYTGELFF. Written as DNA, the CDR3 is TGTGCCAGCTCGGCGGCTTTGTACACCGGGGAGCTGTTTTTT.

The rearrangement links TRBV3-1 to TRBJ1-1; D remains ambiguous. The CDR3 is 15 residues long. Germline loops: CDR1 LGHDT, CDR2 YNNKEL (reference sequence). V dropped 1 base and J dropped 11 bases, with 20 bases sitting between them. This CDR3 reads CASSQGRPRAHGAFF. The CDR3 DNA reads TGTGCCAGCAGCCAAGGAAGACCCCGGGCCCATGGGGCTTTCTTT. The whole variable domain, remainder taken from reference TRBV3-1 and TRBJ1-1, is DTAVSQTPKYLVTQMGNDKSIKCEQNLGHDTMYWYKQDSKKFLKIMFSYNNKELIINETVPNRFSPKSPDKAHLNLHINSLELGDSAVYFCASSQGRPRAHGAFFGQGTRLTVV.

This clonotype was observed many times. This sequence joins TRBV29-1 and TRBJ2-1; no definite D call. The CDR3 runs to 14 residues. The germline CDR1 and CDR2 sequences are SQVTM and ANQGSEA. Trimming cost V 7 bases and J 0 bases, with 13 bases left between them. CDR3 DNA: TGCAGCGGTACCGTAGTGAGCTCCTACAATGAGCAGTTCTTC. Amino acids: CSGTVVSSYNEQFF.

A few counts support this clonotype. The V and J genes are TRBV27 and TRBJ2-7; 8 nucleotides agree with TRBD2. This CDR3 has 15 residues. The V gene's germline CDR1 is MNHEY and CDR2 SMNVEV (reference sequence). The trim removed 0 bases at V and 1 base at J, leaving 2 bases unmatched. CDR3 DNA: TGTGCCAGCAGTTTATCGGGACTAGTTTCCTACGAGCAGTACTTC. It specifies CASSLSGLVSYEQYF.

J is TRBJ2-3 and V is TRBV5-1; D is perhaps TRBD2 (5 bases). Germline assignment: CDR1 SGHRS and CDR2 YFSETQ. The CDR3 runs 17 residues. V was shortened by 2 bases and J by 9 bases, with 25 bases between the two germline ends. The chain's CDR3 is CASSFFLSVGEGETQYF. CDR3 nucleotide sequence: TGCGCCAGCAGCTTTTTCTTGTCCGTCGGAGAGGGAGAAACGCAGTATTTT.

The table lists this clonotype with a few counts. This chain connects TRBV3-1 to TRBJ2-4; 13 bases agree with TRBD2. The CDR3 is 18 amino acids. V trimming: 3 bases; J trimming: 3 bases; junction bases outside the gene matches: 8. Germline CDR1 LGHDT, CDR2 YNNKEL (reference sequence). The CDR3 DNA reads as TGTGCCAGCAGCCAGAGGACTAGCGGGGGCCTTGGCAAAAACATTCAGTACTTC. Translating gives CASSQRTSGGLGKNIQYF.